Listed here is a single T cell receptor beta chain. The antigen is unknown. While unrecorded immune exposures were likely, the donors were nominally healthy when sampled. This entry is derived from a study of cytomegalovirus exposure and HLA in healthy donors. Study observations and caveats: The authors later linked a missense DCLRE1C variant to TCR beta V- and J-gene trimming.

The CDR3 length is 15 residues. Germline V gene data show CDR1 as KGHSH and CDR2 as LQKENI. The trim removed 6 bases at V and 2 bases at J, leaving 7 bases unmatched. Primers for the PCR totalled 60 Vbeta and 13 Jbeta. Measured with immunoSEQ multiplex PCR; TCRdb has only the in-frame clones, and not every one. The repertoire has about 120,000 clones, about 74% of them found once; the top ten carry roughly 3.1%. The sequenced sample consisted of PBMCs. This TCR came from a man under 40 in good health and CMV-seronegative. The rearrangement links TRBV18 to TRBJ2-7, with TRBD2 identical over 10 bases. The CDR3 reads CASSEKAGGPYEQYF. The CDR3 region has the DNA TGTGCCAGCTCTGAAAAAGCGGGAGGGCCCTACGAGCAGTACTTC.